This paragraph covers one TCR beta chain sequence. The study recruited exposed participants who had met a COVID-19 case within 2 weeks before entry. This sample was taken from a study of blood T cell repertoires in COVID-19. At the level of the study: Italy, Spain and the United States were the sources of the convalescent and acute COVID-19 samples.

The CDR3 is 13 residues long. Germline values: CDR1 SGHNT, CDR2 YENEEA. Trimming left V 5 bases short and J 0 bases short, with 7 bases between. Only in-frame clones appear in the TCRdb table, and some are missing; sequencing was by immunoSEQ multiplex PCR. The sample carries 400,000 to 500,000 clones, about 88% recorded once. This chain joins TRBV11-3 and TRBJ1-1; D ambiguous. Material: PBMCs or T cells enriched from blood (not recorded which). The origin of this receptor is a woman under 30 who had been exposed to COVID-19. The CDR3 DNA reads TGTGCCAGCAGCGCCACAGTGAACACTGAAGCTTTCTTT. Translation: CASSATVNTEAFF.